This T cell receptor (beta chain) derives from a study of blood T cell repertoires in COVID-19. TCRdb's table, derived via immunoSEQ multiplex PCR, lists solely in-frame clones and lacks some. The sample lists roughly 240,000 clones, roughly 80% occurring once. Germline V gene data show CDR1 as DFQATT and CDR2 as SNEGSKA (reference sequence). This CDR3 has 14 residues. Trimming cost V 3 bases and J 0 bases, with 12 bases left between them. Enrolled through a virtual design, the participants were between roughly 18 and 100 years of age and came from around 25 US areas. This clonotype was sampled from a woman aged 40 to 50 who had been exposed to COVID-19. The rearrangement uses TRBV20-1 and TRBJ2-7; D is possibly TRBD1 (6 bases). The sample taken for sequencing was PBMCs or T cells enriched from blood (not recorded which). The CDR3 loop is CSASERGSSYEQYF. CDR3 bases: TGCAGTGCTAGTGAGAGGGGGAGCTCCTACGAGCAGTACTTC.